This T cell receptor beta chain came from a study of long-term antiretroviral therapy in people with HIV. General study results and limits: Blood was collected between 2004 and 2017, possibly under older ART regimens.

For this clone: What it binds is not known.

Samples were assayed with immunoSEQ v3.0 at survey level. Samples were sequenced targeting roughly 35,000-50,000 T-cell genomes each. Only in-frame clones appear in the TCRdb table, and some are missing; sequencing was by immunoSEQ multiplex PCR. The sample lists tens of thousands of clones, around 82% occurring once. HIV-positive participants all received treatment in the United States. The V end lost 6 bases, the J end lost 2 bases, and 10 bases lay between the germline ends. This CDR3 has 14 amino acids. The V gene's germline CDR1 is LNHDA and CDR2 SQIVND (reference sequence). The TCR was taken from a man between 18 and 35 years old with HIV. This specimen was unsorted PBMCs, taken 0.3 years after starting antiretroviral therapy. The J gene is TRBJ1-4, the V gene TRBV19; no firm D call. The CDR3 sequence: CASRREVTNEKLFF. The CDR3 nucleotides are TGTGCCAGTAGGAGAGAGGTGACTAATGAAAAACTGTTTTTT.